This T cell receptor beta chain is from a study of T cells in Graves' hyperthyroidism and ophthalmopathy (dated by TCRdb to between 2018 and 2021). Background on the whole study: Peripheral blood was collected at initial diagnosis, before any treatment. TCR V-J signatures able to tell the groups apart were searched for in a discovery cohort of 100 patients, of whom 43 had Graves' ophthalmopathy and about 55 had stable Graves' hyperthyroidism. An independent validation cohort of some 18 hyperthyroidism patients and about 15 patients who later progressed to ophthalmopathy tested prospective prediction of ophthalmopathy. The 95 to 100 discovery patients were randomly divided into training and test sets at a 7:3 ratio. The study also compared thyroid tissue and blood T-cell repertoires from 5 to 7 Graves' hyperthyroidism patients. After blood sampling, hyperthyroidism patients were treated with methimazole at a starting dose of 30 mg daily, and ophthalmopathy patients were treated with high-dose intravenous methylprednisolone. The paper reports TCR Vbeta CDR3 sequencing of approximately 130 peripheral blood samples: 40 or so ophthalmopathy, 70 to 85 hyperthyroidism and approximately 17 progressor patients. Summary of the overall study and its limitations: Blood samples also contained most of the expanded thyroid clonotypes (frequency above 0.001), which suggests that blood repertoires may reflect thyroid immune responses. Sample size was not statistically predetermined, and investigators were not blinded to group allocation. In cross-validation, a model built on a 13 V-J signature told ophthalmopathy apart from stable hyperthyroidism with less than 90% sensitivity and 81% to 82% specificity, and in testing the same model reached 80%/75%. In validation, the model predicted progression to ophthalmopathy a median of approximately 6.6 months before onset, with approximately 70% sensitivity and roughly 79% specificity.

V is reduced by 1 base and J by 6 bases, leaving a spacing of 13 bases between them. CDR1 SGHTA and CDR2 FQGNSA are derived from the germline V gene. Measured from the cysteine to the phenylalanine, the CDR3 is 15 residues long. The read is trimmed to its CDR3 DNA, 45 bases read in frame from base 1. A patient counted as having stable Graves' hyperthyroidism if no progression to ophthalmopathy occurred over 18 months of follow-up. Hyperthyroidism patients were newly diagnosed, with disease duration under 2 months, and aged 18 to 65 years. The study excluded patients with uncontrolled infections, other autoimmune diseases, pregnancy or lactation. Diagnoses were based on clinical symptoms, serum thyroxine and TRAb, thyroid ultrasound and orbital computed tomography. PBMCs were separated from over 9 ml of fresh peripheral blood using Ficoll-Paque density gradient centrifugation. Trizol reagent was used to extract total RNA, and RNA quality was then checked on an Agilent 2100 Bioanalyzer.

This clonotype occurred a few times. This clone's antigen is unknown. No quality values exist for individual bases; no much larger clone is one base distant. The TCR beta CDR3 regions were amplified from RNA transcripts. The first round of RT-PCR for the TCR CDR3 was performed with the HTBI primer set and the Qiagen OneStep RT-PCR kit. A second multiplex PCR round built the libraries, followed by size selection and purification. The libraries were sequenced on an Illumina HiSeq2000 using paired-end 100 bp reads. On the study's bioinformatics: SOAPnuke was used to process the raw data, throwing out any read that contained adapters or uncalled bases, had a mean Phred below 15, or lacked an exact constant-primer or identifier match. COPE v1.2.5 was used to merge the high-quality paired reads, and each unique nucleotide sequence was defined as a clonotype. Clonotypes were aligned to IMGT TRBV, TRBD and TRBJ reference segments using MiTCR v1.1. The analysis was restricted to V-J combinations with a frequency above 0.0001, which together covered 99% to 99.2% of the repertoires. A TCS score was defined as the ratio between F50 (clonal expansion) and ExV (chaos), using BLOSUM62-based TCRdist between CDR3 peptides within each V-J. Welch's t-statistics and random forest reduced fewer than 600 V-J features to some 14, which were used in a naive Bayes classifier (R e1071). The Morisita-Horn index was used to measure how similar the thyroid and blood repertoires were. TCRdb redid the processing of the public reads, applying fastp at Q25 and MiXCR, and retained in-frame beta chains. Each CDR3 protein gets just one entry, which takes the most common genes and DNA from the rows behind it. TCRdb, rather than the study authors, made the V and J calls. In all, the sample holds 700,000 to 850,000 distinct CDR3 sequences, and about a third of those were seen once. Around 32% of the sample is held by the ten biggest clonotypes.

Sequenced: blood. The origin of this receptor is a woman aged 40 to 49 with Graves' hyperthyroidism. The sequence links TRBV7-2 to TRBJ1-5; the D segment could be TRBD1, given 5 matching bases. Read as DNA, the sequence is TGTGCCAGCAGCTTAGGAGCGGGGGGTAGTCAGCCCCAGCATTTT. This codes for CASSLGAGGSQPQHF.